One sample yielded the 13 T cell receptor beta chains listed below, sequenced in a study of T cells in Graves' hyperthyroidism and ophthalmopathy. Authors of the study amplified TCR beta CDR3 regions from RNA transcripts. Primed by the HTBI set, a first-round RT-PCR was run on the TCR CDR3. TCRdb recomputed calls from the multiplex PCR reads with MiXCR, one row per CDR3 protein. The table includes about 380,000 distinct CDR3 sequences, roughly 18% detected once. Material: blood. Receptors originate from a man between 18 and 35 years old with Graves' ophthalmopathy.

This clonotype occurred many times. J is TRBJ2-1 and V is TRBV14, with D uncertain. V was pared by 4 bases and J by 8 bases, with 15 bases between. The CDR3 is 14 residues long. Germline V gene lookup returns CDR1 SGHDN and CDR2 FVKESK. The DNA of the CDR3 is TGTGCCAGCAGCCGCGCAAGATATGTTGATGAGCAGTTCTTC. This encodes CASSRARYVDEQFF. The full variable domain, completed using reference TRBV14 and TRBJ2-1, is EAGVTQFPSHSVIEKGQTVTLRCDPISGHDNLYWYRRVMGKEIKFLLHFVKESKQDESGMPNNRFLAERTGGTYSTLKVQPAELEDSGVYFCASSRARYVDEQFFGPGTRLTVL.

This clonotype was seen repeatedly, ten times or more. The chain links TRBV18 to TRBJ2-1; D is ambiguous. There are 12 residues in the CDR3. Trimming stripped 6 bases from V and 10 bases from J, with 13 bases between. The germline CDR1 and CDR2 sequences are KGHSH and LQKENI. This CDR3 is CASSPAALEQFF. CDR3 coding DNA: TGTGCCAGCTCCCCTGCGGCCCTGGAGCAGTTCTTC.

The genes are TRBV24-1 and TRBJ2-7; 8 bases align to TRBD2. The CDR3 has 15 amino acids. The V gene end was trimmed by 4 bases and the J gene end by 3 bases; junction bases not matched to a gene: 7. Germline loops: CDR1 KGHDR, CDR2 SFDVKD. CDR3 nucleotides: TGTGCCACCAGTGAAGCCGGGAGGGCGGGCTACGAGCAGTACTTC. This encodes CATSEAGRAGYEQYF.

This clonotype was picked up many times. The genes are TRBV11-3 and TRBJ1-1; D is undetermined. The CDR3 contains 13 residues. V shed 5 bases and J shed 4 bases, with 11 bases lying between them. Germline CDR1 SGHNT, CDR2 YENEEA. The DNA of the CDR3 is TGTGCCAGCAGCACACCGGACCTCACTGAAGCTTTCTTT. Its translation is CASSTPDLTEAFF.

At least ten counts were recorded for this clonotype. The CDR3 sequence: CASTPDRGTGELFF. The DNA of the CDR3 is TGTGCCAGCACTCCGGACCGGGGCACCGGGGAGCTGTTTTTT. The chain combines TRBV11-2 with TRBJ2-2; maybe TRBD2 (5 bases). This CDR3 is 14 amino acids long. Per germline, CDR1 SGHAT and CDR2 FQNNGV. V was cut by 7 bases and J by 4 bases, with 13 bases left in between.

The V and J genes are TRBV29-1 and TRBJ1-1, with D perhaps matching TRBD1 (6 bases). The ends were cut back, 7 bases at V and 2 bases at J, with 11 bases in the middle. Germline values: CDR1 SQVTM, CDR2 ANQGSEA. This CDR3 has 12 amino acids. As DNA, the CDR3 is TGCAGCGCCTCGGGGGCAAACACTGAAGCTTTCTTT. Translated, it gives CSASGANTEAFF.

V usage is TRBV7-9 and J usage is TRBJ2-7; D is unresolved. Trimming took 5 bases from V and 6 from J, leaving 8 bases between them. The length of the CDR3 is 11 residues. CDR1 SEHNR and CDR2 FQNEAQ come from the germline V gene (reference sequence). The CDR3 DNA reads TGTGCCAGCAGCCGTAAAGTCGAGCAGTACTTC. Translating gives CASSRKVEQYF.

In this sample, this clonotype turned up many times. This sequence joins TRBV6-1 and TRBJ1-2; TRBD1 agrees at 12 bases. The CDR3 consists of 14 residues. V lost 6 bases, J lost 7 bases, and 6 bases stayed unmatched. Germline CDR1 and CDR2: MNHNS and SASEGT. The CDR3 DNA follows: TGTGCCAGCAGCAAGGGACAGGGGGCGAGTGGCTACACCTTC. It yields the protein CASSKGQGASGYTF.

The chain is built from TRBV5-1 and TRBJ1-5; 8 bases fit TRBD1. The CDR3 length is 16 residues. J was trimmed by 4 bases and V by 4 bases; bases with no gene match: 10. Germline values: CDR1 SGHRS, CDR2 YFSETQ. CDR3 protein: CASSLGGTGDNQPQHF. The CDR3 DNA reads as TGCGCCAGCAGCCTTGGGGGGACAGGTGATAATCAGCCCCAGCATTTT.

This clonotype was seen repeatedly, ten times or more. The chain links TRBV6-2 or TRBV6-3 to TRBJ2-5; D is possibly TRBD1 (8 bases). The V gene's germline CDR1 is MNHEY and CDR2 SVGEGT. This CDR3 contains 16 residues. Deletions cut 5 bases from V and 4 bases from J, with 20 bases between. CDR3 sequence reads: CASSQTTGGERETQYF. The CDR3 DNA follows: TGTGCCAGCAGTCAGACAACAGGGGGGGAGAGAGAGACCCAGTACTTC.

Ten or more counts support this clonotype. J is TRBJ1-2 and V is TRBV6-1, with 9 positions matching TRBD1. The germline gives CDR1 MNHNS, CDR2 SASEGT. This CDR3 contains 15 residues. J lost 2 bases, V lost 8 bases, and 9 bases had no gene match. The CDR3 DNA follows: TGTGCCAGCCTAATGCCCGGACAGGGGAACTATGGCTACACCTTC. It translates to CASLMPGQGNYGYTF.

The sample holds many counts of this clonotype. The chain employs TRBV27 and TRBJ1-4, with D possibly matching TRBD1 (6 bases). From germline, CDR1 is MNHEY and CDR2 SMNVEV (reference sequence). Trimming cost V 6 bases and J 8 bases, with 19 bases left between them. The CDR3 totals 15 residues. The CDR3 region is CASSKIQGGLEKLFF. The CDR3 nucleotides are TGTGCCAGCAGCAAGATACAGGGAGGATTGGAAAAACTGTTTTTT.

The V and J genes are TRBV7-3 and TRBJ2-3; 15 bases line up with TRBD2. V shed 5 bases, J shed 2 bases, and the junction held 14 bases outside the gene matches. The CDR3 contains 20 residues. Germline V lookup: CDR1 SGHTA, CDR2 FQGTGA. The CDR3 is CASSETGTSGGSSHTDTQYF. DNA of the CDR3: TGTGCCAGCAGCGAAACCGGGACTAGCGGGGGGTCCTCTCACACAGATACGCAGTATTTT. Using reference TRBV7-3 and TRBJ2-3 for the parts outside the CDR3, the full variable domain is GAGVSQTPSNKVTEKGKYVELRCDPISGHTALYWYRQSLGQGPEFLIYFQGTGAADDSGLPNDRFFAVRPEGSVSTLKIQRTERGDSAVYLCASSETGTSGGSSHTDTQYFGPGTRLTVL.